Listed below are T cell receptor beta chains from one sample, sequenced in a study of lymphopenia after photon versus proton radiotherapy. Sequencing was performed with immunoSEQ multiplex PCR; in TCRdb, only in-frame clones are kept and a portion is missing. Of tens of thousands of clones listed, about 88% are singletons. This specimen was peripheral blood, taken from a patient treated with proton-based radiotherapy. Receptors originate from a woman aged 70-85 years with pancreatic cancer. Some clones in this sample may be carry-over from other donors' samples. Each CDR3 is given with its conserved first and last residue. D genes are given only for firm matches. Clone size, where shown, is once, few, many, or a class for clones that have expanded.

V	size	D	J	CDR3	DNA
TRBV19	-	-	TRBJ2-7	CASKPSFASYEQYF	TGTGCCAGTAAGCCGTCCTTCGCTTCCTACGAGCAGTACTTC
TRBV28	-	-	TRBJ1-3	CASSFQRSGNTIYF	TGTGCCAGCAGTTTTCAGCGCTCTGGAAACACCATATATTTT
TRBV10-1	-	-	TRBJ1-1	CASSESAVNTEAFF	TGCGCCAGCAGTGAGTCCGCAGTGAACACTGAAGCTTTCTTT
TRBV25-1	-	TRBD2	TRBJ2-1	CASSESGTSGGNEQFF	TGTGCCAGCAGTGAATCAGGGACTAGCGGGGGAAATGAGCAGTTCTTC
TRBV6-1	-	TRBD2	TRBJ2-2	CASSEGRAGELFF	TGTGCCAGCAGTGAGGGGAGGGCCGGGGAGCTGTTTTTT
TRBV19	-	-	TRBJ1-3	CASSIAANTVSGNTIYF	TGTGCCAGTAGTATAGCGGCAAATACCGTCTCTGGAAACACCATATATTTT
TRBV28	once	-	TRBJ1-4	CASRGATNEKLFF	TGTGCCAGCAGAGGTGCAACTAATGAAAAACTGTTTTTT
TRBV9	-	-	TRBJ2-7	CASSVDGGYEQYF	TGTGCCAGCAGCGTAGATGGGGGCTACGAGCAGTACTTC
TRBV27	-	TRBD1	TRBJ1-2	CASSLGTGHQGYTF	TGTGCCAGCAGTTTAGGGACAGGGCACCAAGGCTACACCTTC
TRBV5-1	-	-	TRBJ1-3	CASSRGDSRTSGNTIYF	TGCGCCAGCAGCAGAGGGGACTCACGGACCAGTGGAAACACCATATATTTT
TRBV15	-	TRBD2	TRBJ2-2	CATRGSSGDYGELFF	TGTGCCACCAGGGGGTCTAGCGGGGATTACGGGGAGCTGTTTTTT
TRBV18	-	TRBD1	TRBJ1-1	CASQNQDRATEAFF	TGTGCCAGCCAAAATCAGGACAGGGCCACTGAAGCTTTCTTT
TRBV7-6	-	-	TRBJ2-1	CASSKAGAGTGSEQFF	TGTGCCAGCAGCAAAGCGGGGGCGGGGACAGGTAGTGAGCAGTTCTTC
TRBV4-3	-	TRBD2	TRBJ2-2	CASSQDLGLAGGKGELFF	TGCGCCAGCAGCCAAGACCTGGGACTAGCGGGAGGAAAGGGGGAGCTGTTTTTT
TRBV11-3	-	-	TRBJ2-1	CASSFGGTAYNEQFF	TGTGCCAGCAGCTTTGGGGGGACGGCTTACAATGAGCAGTTCTTC
TRBV10-3	-	TRBD1	TRBJ1-2	CAISELTGGGYGYTF	TGTGCCATCAGTGAGTTGACAGGGGGCGGTTATGGCTACACCTTC
TRBV5-1	-	TRBD1	TRBJ1-4	CASRRQGARTDEKLFF	TGCGCCAGCAGGAGACAGGGGGCGCGAACTGACGAAAAACTGTTTTTT
TRBV21-1	once	-	TRBJ2-7	CASSLQKRDRGHEQYF	TGTGCCAGCAGCCTCCAAAAGAGGGACAGGGGGCACGAGCAGTACTTC
TRBV5-6	-	-	TRBJ2-1	CASSSWVFVEQFF	TGTGCCAGCAGCTCCTGGGTTTTCGTTGAGCAGTTCTTC
TRBV19	-	-	TRBJ1-1	CASSFGLGRGFTEAFF	TGTGCCAGTAGTTTTGGATTGGGCAGGGGATTCACTGAAGCTTTCTTT
TRBV5-6	-	-	TRBJ2-3	CASSYTGRRTDTQYF	TGTGCCAGCAGCTATACAGGGCGAAGGACAGATACGCAGTATTTT
TRBV7-9	-	-	TRBJ1-5	CASSLGQAGAQPQHF	TGTGCCAGCAGCTTGGGGCAGGCTGGGGCTCAGCCCCAGCATTTT